These 5 T cell receptor beta chains originate from one sample sequenced in a study of blood T cell repertoires in COVID-19. Data came from immunoSEQ multiplex PCR; TCRdb stores just in-frame clones and leaves some out. The data contain a few hundred thousand clones, over 75% of them singletons. The material sequenced was PBMCs or T cells enriched from blood (not recorded which). The receptors were sampled from a young man in a cohort exposed to, infected with or recovered from COVID-19 (not recorded which).

CDR3 coding DNA: TGTGCCAGCAGTTCCCCACTTCGCTTCTATAGCAATCAGCCCCAGCATTTT. This sequence encodes CASSSPLRFYSNQPQHF. The rearrangement uses TRBV27 and TRBJ1-5; D is undetermined. The CDR3 is 17 amino acids. Germline CDR1 and CDR2: MNHEY and SMNVEV (reference sequence). V was trimmed by 4 bases and J by 0 bases, leaving 16 bases between them.

The CDR3 sequence: CASSLGPSGTEAFF. The CDR3 DNA reads TGTGCCAGCAGCTTGGGTCCCTCGGGGACTGAAGCTTTCTTT. V gene TRBV5-5 combines with J gene TRBJ1-1, with D unresolved. The V and J ends lost 0 bases and 5 bases respectively, with 11 bases between them. This CDR3 comprises 14 residues. CDR1 SGHKS and CDR2 YYEKEE come from the germline V gene (reference sequence). Filled out from reference TRBV5-5 and TRBJ1-1, the complete variable domain reads DAGVTQSPTHLIKTRGQQVTLRCSPISGHKSVSWYQQVLGQGPQFIFQYYEKEERGRGNFPDRFSARQFPNYSSELNVNALLLGDSALYLCASSLGPSGTEAFFGQGTRLTVV.

The sample holds one count of this clone. J is TRBJ1-2 and V is TRBV5-1, with D possibly matching TRBD1 (5 bases). Germline V gene data show CDR1 as SGHRS and CDR2 as YFSETQ. The CDR3 contains 15 residues. Trimming shortened V by 4 bases and J by 4 bases, and 17 bases separated the two germline ends. CDR3 amino acids: CASSLGTGFGYGYTF. For the CDR3, the DNA is TGCGCCAGCAGCCTTGGAACAGGATTTGGCTATGGCTACACCTTC.

The V call is TRBV14, the J call TRBJ2-1, with 8 positions matching TRBD1. Unmatched junction bases numbered 6, after V lost 5 bases and J lost 0 bases. This CDR3 contains 16 residues. The germline gives CDR1 SGHDN, CDR2 FVKESK. In nucleotides, the CDR3 is TGTGCCAGCAGCTCGGGACAGGAATACTCCTACAATGAGCAGTTCTTC. Amino acid sequence: CASSSGQEYSYNEQFF.

The chain employs TRBV27 and TRBJ2-4, with TRBD1 matching over 8 bases. J lost 6 bases, V lost 3 bases, and 7 bases had no gene match. The CDR3 loop spans 15 amino acids. Germline V lookup: CDR1 MNHEY, CDR2 SMNVEV (reference sequence). The CDR3 reads CASSFGQGRGNIQYF. The DNA for the CDR3 is TGTGCCAGCAGTTTCGGACAGGGCAGGGGAAACATTCAGTACTTC.